This paragraph reports one T cell receptor (beta chain). Patients in Seattle were enrolled during active infection, then followed longitudinally. The data originate from a study of blood T cell repertoires in COVID-19. Whole-study context: Material from acute and convalescent COVID-19 was sourced from the United States, Italy and Spain. T cells, B-cell-depleted T cells, or PBMCs provided the cDNA or gDNA that served as material.

Germline CDR1 is SQVTM and CDR2 is ANQGSEA. After removal of 5 bases from V and 0 bases from J, the junction contained 4 bases not matched to a gene. The CDR3 spans 14 residues. TCRdb keeps only in-frame clones here, not all; method: immunoSEQ multiplex PCR. This repertoire shows 150,000 or so clones, about four fifths found once; its top ten account for 8% to 8.5%. Sequencing was performed on peripheral blood. This TCR was recovered from a woman aged 60 to 75 with COVID-19, enrolled during active disease. J is TRBJ1-3 and V is TRBV29-1; 7 nucleotides align to TRBD1. The CDR3 is CSVSGTASGNTIYF. CDR3 DNA sequence: TGCAGCGTTTCAGGGACAGCCTCTGGAAACACCATATATTTT.